This T cell receptor beta chain was observed in a study of T cell repertoires in cytomegalovirus infection. One entry per CDR3 protein results from TCRdb running MiXCR on the reads. The table shows 250,000 or so distinct CDR3 sequences, with around 15% occurring only once. This clonotype was sampled from a human donor in good health (CMV status not recorded). Some clones in this sample may be carry-over from other donors' samples. The sequencing input was CD8+ T cells from PBMCs.

CDR3 in amino acids: CASSGDPGLTGADTQYF. The DNA for the CDR3 is TGTGCCAGCAGCGGAGATCCGGGACTTACAGGTGCAGATACGCAGTATTTT. V gene TRBV9 combines with J gene TRBJ2-3; possibly TRBD2 for D (6 bases). Per germline, CDR1 SGDLS and CDR2 YYNGEE. The CDR3 consists of 17 residues. V lost 3 bases and J lost 4, with 21 bases in between.